Listed below are T cell receptor beta chains from one sample, sequenced in a study of blood T cell repertoires in COVID-19. This table comes from immunoSEQ multiplex PCR, and its TCRdb copy is limited to in-frame clones, with some not included. The profile shows around 160,000 clones, 84% of them singletons. Sample: PBMCs or T cells enriched from blood (not recorded which). These receptors were collected from a woman in her forties or fifties who had been exposed to COVID-19. Both conserved end residues are part of each CDR3. Each record gives: D gene, clone size, V gene, J gene, CDR3 DNA, CDR3 protein. The D gene is left open where the match is weak. Rows may omit the clone size; those that give it use once, few, many or a size class.

d_gene: .; abundance: .; v_gene: TRBV27; j_gene: TRBJ2-7; CDR3nt: TGTGCCAGCAGTCCGACTGGGTACGAGCAGTACTTC; CDR3aa: CASSPTGYEQYF
d_gene: TRBD1; abundance: .; v_gene: TRBV27; j_gene: TRBJ2-6; CDR3nt: TGTGCCAGCAGTCCGCGGACAGGGGCAGGTGGGGCCAACGTCCTGACTTTC; CDR3aa: CASSPRTGAGGANVLTF
d_gene: .; abundance: once; v_gene: TRBV7-9; j_gene: TRBJ2-2; CDR3nt: TGTGCCAGCAGCTTAGTGGGTCAGGGTGACCGTACCGGGGAGCTGTTTTTT; CDR3aa: CASSLVGQGDRTGELFF
d_gene: .; abundance: .; v_gene: TRBV6-5; j_gene: TRBJ2-7; CDR3nt: TGTGCCAGCAGTTACTCTCCTAGCTCCTACGAGCAGTACTTC; CDR3aa: CASSYSPSSYEQYF
d_gene: .; abundance: .; v_gene: TRBV11-3; j_gene: TRBJ1-1; CDR3nt: TGTGCCAGCAGCTTAGGGGGCTGGGTCACTGAAGCTTTCTTT; CDR3aa: CASSLGGWVTEAFF
d_gene: .; abundance: .; v_gene: TRBV6-2/TRBV6-3; j_gene: TRBJ2-1; CDR3nt: TGTGCCAGCAGTTACTCCCCAGAGGTCAATGAGCAGTTCTTC; CDR3aa: CASSYSPEVNEQFF
d_gene: TRBD1; abundance: .; v_gene: TRBV7-3; j_gene: TRBJ1-3; CDR3nt: TGTGCCAGCAGCTTAACGTCGACAGGGGCTGGAAACACCATATATTTT; CDR3aa: CASSLTSTGAGNTIYF
d_gene: .; abundance: .; v_gene: TRBV5-4; j_gene: TRBJ2-7; CDR3nt: TGTGCCAGCAGCTCGGGCCCGGGAACCCCACGGTCCTACGAGCAGTACTTC; CDR3aa: CASSSGPGTPRSYEQYF
d_gene: .; abundance: .; v_gene: TRBV19; j_gene: TRBJ1-4; CDR3nt: TGTGCCAGTAATCTGGGACTTGGGTCGACTAATGAAAAACTGTTTTTT; CDR3aa: CASNLGLGSTNEKLFF
d_gene: TRBD2; abundance: few; v_gene: TRBV9; j_gene: TRBJ2-1; CDR3nt: TGTGCCAGCAGCGTAGAACCGGGACTAGCGGGAAATGAGCAGTTCTTC; CDR3aa: CASSVEPGLAGNEQFF
d_gene: .; abundance: .; v_gene: TRBV19; j_gene: TRBJ1-2; CDR3nt: TGTGCCAGTCGAACAGCTCAAACCTATGGCTACACCTTC; CDR3aa: CASRTAQTYGYTF
d_gene: TRBD1; abundance: .; v_gene: TRBV5-1; j_gene: TRBJ1-2; CDR3nt: TGCGCCAGCAGCCCGGGACAGGGGGCGGCCTATGGCTACACCTTC; CDR3aa: CASSPGQGAAYGYTF
d_gene: .; abundance: .; v_gene: TRBV18; j_gene: TRBJ2-5; CDR3nt: TGTGCCAGCTCACCCGTCCCATCTAGTGAGACCCAGTACTTC; CDR3aa: CASSPVPSSETQYF
d_gene: .; abundance: .; v_gene: TRBV5-1; j_gene: TRBJ1-4; CDR3nt: TGCGCCAGCAGCCCACGGGGGTTTGCAACTAATGAAAAACTGTTTTTT; CDR3aa: CASSPRGFATNEKLFF
d_gene: .; abundance: .; v_gene: TRBV30; j_gene: TRBJ2-7; CDR3nt: TGTGCCTGGATGCGGGGCCGGGGAGGTCTTACCTACGAGCAGTACTTC; CDR3aa: CAWMRGRGGLTYEQYF
d_gene: .; abundance: .; v_gene: TRBV20-1; j_gene: TRBJ1-1; CDR3nt: TGCAGTGCTAGTGGTCTAGGCACTGAAGCTTTCTTT; CDR3aa: CSASGLGTEAFF
d_gene: .; abundance: .; v_gene: TRBV11-1; j_gene: TRBJ2-5; CDR3nt: TGTGCCAGCAGCTTTGGCAGCCAAGAGACCCAGTACTTC; CDR3aa: CASSFGSQETQYF
d_gene: TRBD2; abundance: few; v_gene: TRBV10-1; j_gene: TRBJ2-1; CDR3nt: TGCGCCAGCAGTGCGGGACTAGCGGGACCTACCTACAATGAGCAGTTCTTC; CDR3aa: CASSAGLAGPTYNEQFF
d_gene: TRBD1; abundance: .; v_gene: TRBV2; j_gene: TRBJ1-2; CDR3nt: TGTGCCAGCAGTTCAGACAGGGTAGGCGCTCTGTGGGGCTACACCTTC; CDR3aa: CASSSDRVGALWGYTF
d_gene: .; abundance: .; v_gene: TRBV12-3/TRBV12-4; j_gene: TRBJ1-6; CDR3nt: TGTGCCAGCAGTCTCAGGGGATCCCTCCACTTT; CDR3aa: CASSLRGSLHF
d_gene: .; abundance: .; v_gene: TRBV21-1; j_gene: TRBJ1-6; CDR3nt: TGTGCCAGCAGCCCGGACAGGGAGCCTGCAAATTCACCCCTCCACTTT; CDR3aa: CASSPDREPANSPLHF
d_gene: .; abundance: .; v_gene: TRBV10-1; j_gene: TRBJ2-3; CDR3nt: TGCGCCAGCAGTCAGGGTCCAGATACGCAGTATTTT; CDR3aa: CASSQGPDTQYF
d_gene: TRBD1; abundance: .; v_gene: TRBV29-1; j_gene: TRBJ1-1; CDR3nt: TGCAGCGTATCTGTGGGGACAGTGAACACTGAAGCTTTCTTT; CDR3aa: CSVSVGTVNTEAFF
d_gene: TRBD1; abundance: .; v_gene: TRBV9; j_gene: TRBJ2-2; CDR3nt: TGTGCCAGCAGGGCCCGGGACAGTAACACCGGGGAGCTGTTTTTT; CDR3aa: CASRARDSNTGELFF